The entry below describes one TCR beta chain. What it binds is not known. Libraries were prepared by immunoSEQ multiplex PCR; TCRdb keeps only in-frame clonotypes and omits some of them. The sample lists 100,000 to 150,000 clones, 92% occurring once. This sample stems from a study of T cell responses to AZD1222 COVID-19 vaccine. Unmatched junction bases numbered 6, after V lost 1 base and J lost 4 bases. The CDR3 length is 16 residues. Looked up from germline, CDR1 is SGHTA and CDR2 is FQGTGA. Overall study results and limits: Every sample of the repertoires postdated the peak T cell response.

Sample: peripheral blood, taken on day 0 of AZD1222 vaccination. This sequence joins TRBV7-3 and TRBJ2-7, with 11 bases aligning to TRBD2. This receptor was taken from an adult in good health. The CDR3 loop reads CASSLRGGTSGYEQYF. The CDR3 coding sequence is TGTGCCAGCAGCTTAAGGGGTGGGACTAGCGGATACGAGCAGTACTTC.